The 17 T cell receptor beta chains given below trace back to one sample, sequenced in a study of tumor-infiltrating lymphocytes in primary liver carcinoma. TCR beta cDNA came from roughly 450 ng total RNA, primed with a constant-region primer. Three-round nested multiplex PCR performed with slightly modified ARM-PCR produced the TCR beta libraries. Running around 9 cycles apiece, the first two PCR rounds relied on TRBV1-TRBV30 forward primers together with a C-beta reverse primer. TCRdb ran MiXCR on the multiplex PCR reads and lists one entry per CDR3 protein. The sample has around 35,000 distinct CDR3 sequences, roughly 74% seen once; the top ten hold 35% to 40%. Co-extraction of RNA and DNA was performed on about 20-32 mg of unsorted bulk tissue. Material for sequencing was tumor-adjacent normal liver tissue. Receptor source: a man between 35 and 55 years old with primary liver carcinoma and hepatitis B virus infection.

A note on this clonotype: Relative to the germline gene, one junction end is altered; a read error may explain this. J is TRBJ2-5 and V is TRBV29-1, with D perhaps matching TRBD2 (5 bases). CDR3 length: 15 amino acids. In germline, CDR1 is SQVTM, CDR2 ANQGSEA. The CDR3 region has the DNA TGCAGCCTTGAATCCGCGGCGGGTAGATCGGAAATCCAGTACTTC. Translating gives CSLESAAGRSEIQYF.

As concerns this clonotype: One junction end does not reproduce the germline sequence, and a read error may be involved. The V call is TRBV4-3, the J call TRBJ2-7; D gene unclear. The CDR3 sequence is 14 residues long. The germline gives CDR1 LGHNA, CDR2 YSLEER. The CDR3 sequence is CASSPKESIYEQYF. CDR3 nucleotides: TGCGCCAGCAGCCCCAAGGAGAGCATCTACGAACAGTACTTC.

This clonotype has ten or more counts. This chain joins TRBV5-1 and TRBJ2-1; 7 bases fit TRBD2. Trimming took 3 bases from V and 6 from J; bases not matched to a gene: 9. The CDR3 extends over 15 amino acids. Germline CDR1 and CDR2: SGHRS and YFSETQ. The CDR3 DNA reads as TGCGCCAGCAGCTCCGACCTGACTAGCCGCAATGAGCAGTTCTTC. This gives the protein CASSSDLTSRNEQFF.

Notes on this clonotype: Relative to the germline gene, one junction end is altered; a read error may explain this. The chain recombines TRBV7-9 with TRBJ2-7; no definite D call. The length of the CDR3 is 12 residues. CDR1 is SEHNR and CDR2 is FQNEAQ in the germline V gene (reference sequence). The CDR3 DNA reads TGTGCCAGCAGCTTTGTGGTCGACGACCAGTATTTC. Amino acids: CASSFVVDDQYF.

On this clonotype itself: A read error may produce the germline difference seen at one junction end. The CDR3 sequence: CANSQGGQPSGDTIYF. CDR3 coding DNA: TGCGCCAACAGTCAAGGGGGACAGCCCTCTGGAGACACCATATATTTT. The chain is built from TRBV4-1 and TRBJ1-3, with 7 nucleotides matching TRBD1. The CDR3 has 16 residues. Germline-derived CDR1 and CDR2 are MGHRA and YSYEKL.

With respect to this clonotype: Since no conserved phenylalanine or tryptophan closes the CDR3, a read error is the likely cause. The chain couples TRBV18 to TRBJ2-1; D tentatively reads TRBD1 or TRBD2 (7 bases each). This CDR3 is built from 14 residues. The germline CDR1 and CDR2 sequences are KGHSH and LQKENI. The V end lost 5 bases, the J end lost 5 bases, and 13 bases lay between the germline ends. CDR3 nucleotides: TGTGCCAGCTCAGCGACAGGGAGGGACAATGAGCAGTTCTGC. This gives the protein CASSATGRDNEQFC.

In the case of this clonotype: The junction differs from germline at one of its ends, possibly a read error. The chain links TRBV2 to TRBJ2-1; either TRBD1 or TRBD2 may fit D (5 bases each). Looked up from germline, CDR1 is SNHLY and CDR2 is FYNNEI. This CDR3 region has 17 residues. CDR3 region: CASSESSTGTAARERFF. CDR3 nucleotides: TGTGCCAGCAGTGAATCAAGTACCGGGACGGCTGCCCGTGAGCGGTTCTTC.

Ten or more counts support this clonotype. V is TRBV5-4 and J is TRBJ2-5, with D uncertain. The germline CDR1 and CDR2 sequences are SGHNT and YYREEE (reference sequence). The CDR3 is 12 residues long. The germline V and J ends were trimmed by 1 base and 4 bases, with 5 bases remaining between them. In DNA form, the CDR3 reads TGTGCCAGCAGCTTGTTTCTAGAGACCCAGTACTTC. It is translated as CASSLFLETQYF.

With respect to this clonotype: No conserved phenylalanine or tryptophan ends this CDR3, so it is likely a read error. The chain joins TRBV11-2 to TRBJ2-4; TRBD1 matches 10 bases. The germline CDR1 and CDR2 sequences are SGHAT and FQNNGV. The CDR3 runs to 14 residues. The CDR3 sequence is CAGSSGTGDNLQYL. In DNA, the CDR3 is TGTGCCGGCAGCTCCGGGACAGGGGATAACCTTCAGTACCTC.

The chain has TRBV29-1 and TRBJ2-7, with D unresolved. This CDR3 region has 11 residues. V shed 4 bases and J shed 10 bases, with 14 bases lying between them. Germline V CDR1 and CDR2: SQVTM, ANQGSEA. CDR3 protein: CSVACARDQYF. The CDR3 DNA follows: TGCAGCGTTGCGTGCGCCCGCGATCAGTACTTC.

This clonotype showed up many times. The chain combines TRBV2 with TRBJ1-2; D is possibly TRBD1 (6 bases). CDR1 and CDR2 (germline): SNHLY, FYNNEI. Trimming cost V 4 bases and J 1 base, with 13 bases left between them. The CDR3 contains 15 residues. For the CDR3, the DNA is TGTGCCAGCAGTGCCGCGCAGGGGAGTAACTATGGCTACACCTTC. It codes for CASSAAQGSNYGYTF.

As to this clonotype: A junction boundary mismatches the germline segment, possibly from a read error. The V call is TRBV5-1, the J call TRBJ1-2; TRBD1 agrees at 11 bases. The CDR3 length is 14 residues. From germline, CDR1 is SGHRS and CDR2 YFSETQ. DNA for the CDR3: TGCGTCAGCAGCCCTTGGACAGGGGGCGATCGCCACACCTTC. Amino acid sequence: CVSSPWTGGDRHTF.

At least ten counts were recorded for this clonotype. CDR3 residues: CASSPGPSYEQYF. The CDR3 DNA reads as TGTGCCAGCTCCCCAGGCCCCAGTTACGAGCAGTACTTC. This sequence joins TRBV7-9 and TRBJ2-7; D remains ambiguous. The germline gives CDR1 SEHNR, CDR2 FQNEAQ (reference sequence). This CDR3 has 13 amino acids. Trimming stripped 8 bases from V and 4 bases from J, with 15 bases between.

This clonotype was seen just once. One end of the junction is discordant with germline, which a read error may explain. The chain joins TRBV29-1 to TRBJ1-1, with unresolved D. Germline assignment: CDR1 SQVTM and CDR2 ANQGSEA. The CDR3 is 12 residues long. CDR3 residues: CSGREWVTEAFF. The CDR3, as DNA: TGTAGCGGCAGAGAATGGGTTACTGAAGCTTTCTTT.

The chain combines TRBV6-2 or TRBV6-3 with TRBJ2-3; 10 nucleotides match TRBD1. The CDR3 consists of 16 residues. Trimming at V came to 3 bases and at J to 7 bases, leaving 10 bases not matched to a gene. CDR1 MNHEY and CDR2 SVGEGT come from the germline V gene. The CDR3, as DNA: TGTGCCAGCAGTTATGGTGGACAGGGGGTGACAAATACGCAGTATTTT. It encodes CASSYGGQGVTNTQYF.

This chain uses TRBV4-3 with TRBJ2-3; tentatively, D is TRBD2 (5 bases). CDR3 length: 15 amino acids. Germline assignment: CDR1 LGHNA and CDR2 YSLEER. Here the CDR3 DNA reads TGCGACAGTAGCCCGGGGTATGGGCTCACAGATACGCAGTATTTT. Its protein is CDSSPGYGLTDTQYF.

V usage is TRBV29-1 and J usage is TRBJ2-3; TRBD2 aligns across 8 bases. Germline CDR1 is SQVTM and CDR2 is ANQGSEA. V was clipped by 4 bases and J by 10 bases; unmatched bases: 10. This CDR3 comprises 13 residues. Written as DNA, the CDR3 is TGCAGCGTTGCTAGCGGGCAGATCGGAGCGCAGTATTTT. Protein sequence: CSVASGQIGAQYF.